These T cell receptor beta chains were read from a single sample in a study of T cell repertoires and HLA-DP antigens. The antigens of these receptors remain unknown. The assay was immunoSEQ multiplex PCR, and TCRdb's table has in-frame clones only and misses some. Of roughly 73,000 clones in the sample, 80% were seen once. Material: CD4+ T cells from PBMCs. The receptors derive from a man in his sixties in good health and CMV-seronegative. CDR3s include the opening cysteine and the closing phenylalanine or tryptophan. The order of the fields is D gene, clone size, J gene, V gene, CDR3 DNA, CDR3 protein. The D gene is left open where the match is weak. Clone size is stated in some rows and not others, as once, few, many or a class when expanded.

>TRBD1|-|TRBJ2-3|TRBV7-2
TGTGCCAGCAGCGCACGACAGGGAACAGATACGCAGTATTTT
CASSARQGTDTQYF
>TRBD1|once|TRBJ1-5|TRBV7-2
TGTGCCAGCAGCCCCCGACAGGGCGACCAGCCCCAGCATTTT
CASSPRQGDQPQHF
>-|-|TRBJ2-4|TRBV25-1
TGTGCCAGCAGTGAAGTGGGGCAGGGGTTAGATGTGAGCATTCAGTACTTC
CASSEVGQGLDVSIQYF
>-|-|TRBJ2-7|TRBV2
TGTGCCAGCACCGTCTCAGGGGCCACCTACGAGCAGTACTTC
CASTVSGATYEQYF
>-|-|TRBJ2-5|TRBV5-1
TGCGCCAGCAGCTTATCGGTTGGAGAGACCCAGTACTTC
CASSLSVGETQYF
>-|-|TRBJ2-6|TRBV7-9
TGTGCCAGCAGCCCCAGGGTCTCTGGGGCCAACGTCCTGACTTTC
CASSPRVSGANVLTF
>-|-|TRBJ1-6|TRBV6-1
TGTGCCAGCACTCTAGTGGGGGGCGGTTCACCCCTCCACTTT
CASTLVGGGSPLHF
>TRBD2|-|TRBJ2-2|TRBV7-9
TGTGCCAGCAGCTTAGGGACTAGCGGCGGGAACACCGGGGAGCTGTTTTTT
CASSLGTSGGNTGELFF
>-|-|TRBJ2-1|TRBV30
TGTGCCTGGAGTCGTAAGGGGTCCAATGAGCAGTTCTTC
CAWSRKGSNEQFF
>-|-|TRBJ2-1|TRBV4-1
TGCGCCAGCAGCCAAGATGCGGCGGGCCCCTACAATGAGCAGTTCTTC
CASSQDAAGPYNEQFF
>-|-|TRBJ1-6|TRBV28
TGTGCCAGCAGCCGGGGCACTTATAATTCACCCCTCCACTTT
CASSRGTYNSPLHF
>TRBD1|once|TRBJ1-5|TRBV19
TGTGCCAGTAAAATGACAGGGAACGGCCAGCCCCAGCATTTT
CASKMTGNGQPQHF
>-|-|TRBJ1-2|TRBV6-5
TGTGCCAGCAGCCCACGATCCCCGACGAACTATGGCTACACCTTC
CASSPRSPTNYGYTF
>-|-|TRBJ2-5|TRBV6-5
TGTGCCAGCAGTTACTCGGGGGCGGAGACCCAGTACTTC
CASSYSGAETQYF
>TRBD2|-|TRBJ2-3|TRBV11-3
TGTGCCAGCAGCCAGCGGGAGTGGGGTTCAGATACGCAGTATTTT
CASSQREWGSDTQYF